One and the same sample provided the 30 T cell receptor beta chains below, sequenced in a study of T-cell memory formation after mild COVID-19 (dated by TCRdb to the early 2020s). Library preparation used 5' RACE. The sequencer was an Illumina NovaSeq 6000. In-frame beta chains were kept once TCRdb had trimmed the public reads at Q25 with fastp and called clones with MiXCR. A single entry per CDR3 protein holds the most common genes and DNA from its merged rows. The sample table shows more than 100,000 distinct CDR3 sequences, and about 5.9% are seen once. The top ten hold under 2.5% of the sample. Sequenced material: PBMCs or a T cell subset sorted from them (not recorded which). These receptors came from an adult woman who had mild COVID-19 (a few samples of this study predate the infection). The sample titles of this study are shuffled in the database, so cell type and time point are left out; the donor was told from shared clones.

There are many counts of this clonotype. The V call is TRBV6-2 or TRBV6-3, the J call TRBJ1-2; 10 bases match TRBD1. The germline V gene has CDR1 MNHEY and CDR2 SVGEGT. CDR3 size: 14 residues. The trim removed 6 bases at V and 8 bases at J, leaving 9 bases unmatched. DNA of the CDR3: TGTGCCAGCAGCGCGGGACAGGGGATTGGGGGCTACACCTTC. Protein: CASSAGQGIGGYTF.

In its sample, this clonotype was seen many times. The chain is built from TRBV27 and TRBJ1-2; D may be TRBD1 (6 bases). Trimming took 3 bases from V and 8 from J, leaving 22 bases between them. The CDR3 consists of 16 residues. Germline V CDR1 and CDR2: MNHEY, SMNVEV (reference sequence). The CDR3 region has the DNA TGTGCCAGCAGTTTGGATGCTACAGGGAGTCGGACGGGCTACACCTTC. Encoded protein: CASSLDATGSRTGYTF.

This clonotype was recorded at least ten times. The V and J genes are TRBV7-3 and TRBJ2-5, with D possibly being TRBD1 (6 bases). Germline-derived CDR1 and CDR2 are SGHTA and FQGTGA. V lost 5 bases, J lost 5 bases, and 18 bases lay in between. The CDR3 totals 15 residues. The CDR3 spells CASSVYGQPGETQYF. The CDR3 DNA follows: TGTGCCAGCAGCGTCTACGGACAGCCGGGGGAGACCCAGTACTTC.

The CDR3 reads CASTRGDYPYTQYF. The CDR3 bases are TGTGCCAGCACCCGGGGTGACTATCCCTATACGCAGTATTTT. The V call is TRBV12-3 or TRBV12-4, the J call TRBJ2-3; perhaps TRBD2 as D (5 bases). This CDR3 contains 14 residues. Trimming left V 7 bases short and J 7 bases short, with 18 bases between.

This clonotype has a handful of counts. The chain has TRBV20-1 and TRBJ2-6; 8 nucleotides agree with TRBD1. V lost 2 bases, J lost 2 bases, and 11 bases stayed unmatched. This CDR3 is 18 amino acids long. CDR1 DFQATT and CDR2 SNEGSKA come from the germline V gene (reference sequence). The CDR3 sequence is CSARPGQGNGPGANVLTF. CDR3 DNA sequence: TGCAGTGCTAGACCCGGACAGGGTAACGGTCCTGGGGCCAACGTCCTGACTTTC.

This clonotype was observed at least ten times. The rearrangement uses TRBV7-2 and TRBJ2-7, with 8 nucleotides matching TRBD2. CDR3 length: 14 amino acids. V was pared by 4 bases and J by 3 bases, with 5 bases of the junction left unmatched. Germline CDR1 SGHTA, CDR2 FQGNSA. The chain's CDR3 is CASSSYLAGYEQYF. The DNA for the CDR3 is TGTGCCAGCAGCTCCTATCTAGCGGGCTACGAGCAGTACTTC.

This clonotype was recorded many times. This sequence joins TRBV18 and TRBJ2-7, with a tentative D call TRBD2 (6 bases). The V end lost 3 bases, the J end lost 4 bases, and 16 bases lay between the germline ends. The CDR3 runs to 15 residues. The germline V gene encodes CDR1 KGHSH and CDR2 LQKENI. CDR3 loop: CASSPGGTPNYEQYF. The CDR3 DNA reads TGTGCCAGCTCACCCGGGGGAACACCCAATTACGAGCAGTACTTC.

The V and J genes are TRBV2 and TRBJ1-5; D not resolved. The CDR3 contains 14 residues. Germline CDR1 and CDR2: SNHLY and FYNNEI. Trimming took 4 bases from V and 5 from J, leaving 12 bases between them. In DNA form, the CDR3 reads TGTGCCAGCAGTGCGAGGGAGGGAGATCAGCCCCAGCATTTT. Amino acids: CASSAREGDQPQHF.

The genes are TRBV30 and TRBJ1-1, with D perhaps matching TRBD1 (5 bases). The germline V gene encodes CDR1 GTSNPN and CDR2 SVGIG (reference sequence). The CDR3 is made up of 15 amino acids. V dropped 3 bases and J dropped 1 base, with 15 bases sitting between them. The CDR3 region is CAWSVGPGTNTEAFF. In DNA form, the CDR3 reads TGTGCCTGGAGCGTCGGTCCGGGGACGAACACTGAAGCTTTCTTT.

This clonotype showed up just a few times. Here the CDR3 DNA reads TGTGCCACCAGCAGGGGGGGCGACTCGGAGACCCAGTACTTC. This codes for CATSRGGDSETQYF. J is TRBJ2-5 and V is TRBV15, with D perhaps being TRBD1 or TRBD2 (6 bases each). The V gene's germline CDR1 is LNHNV and CDR2 YYDKDF (reference sequence). The CDR3 covers 14 residues. Trimming shortened V by 3 bases and J by 5 bases, and 13 bases separated the two germline ends.

This chain uses TRBV18 with TRBJ2-1; D is unclear. V gave up 3 bases and J gave up 4 bases, with 16 bases separating them. This CDR3 is 16 amino acids long. Germline CDR1 and CDR2: KGHSH and LQKENI. CDR3 bases: TGTGCCAGCTCACCCACGACAACACTAACTTACAATGAGCAGTTCTTC. It translates to CASSPTTTLTYNEQFF.

This clonotype has a handful of counts. The chain couples TRBV20-1 to TRBJ2-7; 7 nucleotides match TRBD1. Germline V gene lookup returns CDR1 DFQATT and CDR2 SNEGSKA (reference sequence). Trimming cost V 0 bases and J 6 bases; bases outside gene matches: 11. CDR3 length equals 15 residues. The CDR3 sequence is CSARDRQGVVFEQYF. The CDR3 region has the DNA TGCAGTGCTAGAGATCGGCAGGGGGTCGTTTTCGAGCAGTACTTC.

This clonotype was found a few times. This chain uses TRBV5-1 with TRBJ2-3; possibly TRBD2 for D (7 bases). The CDR3 spans 17 residues. Trimming removed 4 bases from V and 7 bases from J, with 25 bases in between. CDR1 and CDR2 (germline): SGHRS, YFSETQ. Here the CDR3 reads CASSPGLLGRGGNTQYF. Written as DNA, the CDR3 is TGCGCCAGCAGCCCGGGGCTGCTAGGCAGGGGAGGGAATACGCAGTATTTT. Variable domain in full (rest from reference TRBV5-1 and TRBJ2-3): KAGVTQTPRYLIKTRGQQVTLSCSPISGHRSVSWYQQTPGQGLQFLFEYFSETQRNKGNFPGRFSGRQFSNSRSEMNVSTLELGDSALYLCASSPGLLGRGGNTQYFGPGTRLTVL.

This clonotype has more than one count but fewer than ten. This chain links TRBV30 with TRBJ2-5; TRBD1 matches at 9 bases. The CDR3 runs to 15 residues. Germline CDR1 GTSNPN, CDR2 SVGIG (reference sequence). Unmatched junction bases numbered 7, after V lost 0 bases and J lost 5 bases. The CDR3: CAWSVLGTGRETQYF. The CDR3 DNA follows: TGTGCCTGGAGTGTACTTGGGACAGGGAGGGAGACCCAGTACTTC. The whole variable domain, filled in from reference TRBV30 and TRBJ2-5, reads SQTIHQWPATLVQPVGSPLSLECTVEGTSNPNLYWYRQAAGRGLQLLFYSVGIGQISSEVPQNLSASRPQDRQFILSSKKLLLSDSGFYLCAWSVLGTGRETQYFGPGTRLLVL.

The J gene is TRBJ2-7, the V gene TRBV18; 9 bases align to TRBD1. There are 13 residues in the CDR3. Looked up from germline, CDR1 is KGHSH and CDR2 is LQKENI. V dropped 7 bases and J dropped 6; count of bases not matched to a gene: 7. CDR3 sequence reads: CASCRDREAEQYF. As DNA, the CDR3 is TGTGCCAGCTGCCGGGACAGGGAGGCCGAGCAGTACTTC.

The sample holds many counts of this clonotype. The V gene is TRBV11-2, the J gene TRBJ2-7; D may be TRBD1 or TRBD2 (5 bases each). Germline V gene sequence: CDR1 SGHAT, CDR2 FQNNGV. There are 15 residues in the CDR3. Trimming pared 0 bases from V and 2 bases from J, leaving 11 bases between. The CDR3 DNA reads as TGTGCCAGCAGCTTAGATAATGGGGGACCCTACGAGCAGTACTTC. Amino acid sequence: CASSLDNGGPYEQYF.

This clonotype was observed at least ten times. The J gene is TRBJ1-3, the V gene TRBV7-2; perhaps TRBD1 as D (6 bases). Trimming took off 1 base at V and 7 bases at J, with 11 bases between the two ends. The CDR3 consists of 14 residues. The germline V gene encodes CDR1 SGHTA and CDR2 FQGNSA. The CDR3 DNA sequence: TGTGCCAGCAGCTTAGGGCAGGGGAGTAACACCATATATTTT. Its protein product is CASSLGQGSNTIYF.

V usage is TRBV25-1 and J usage is TRBJ2-7; 7 nucleotides align to TRBD1. The CDR3 contains 14 residues. Germline lookup yields CDR1 MGHDK and CDR2 SYGVNS. V dropped 3 bases and J dropped 2; count of bases not matched to a gene: 4. The CDR3 protein is CASSDRTGTYEQYF. CDR3 sequence (DNA): TGTGCCAGCAGTGACCGGACAGGAACCTACGAGCAGTACTTC.

The chain combines TRBV12-3 or TRBV12-4 with TRBJ2-3, with 8 bases matching TRBD2. This CDR3 contains 15 residues. Trimming removed 2 bases from V and 4 bases from J; junction bases left unmatched: 5. The CDR3 DNA follows: TGTGCCAGCAGTTTACGCGGGGGGTGGCCAGATACGCAGTATTTT. It encodes CASSLRGGWPDTQYF.

V gene TRBV5-4 combines with J gene TRBJ2-3; 7 bases align to TRBD1. Germline V gene data show CDR1 as SGHNT and CDR2 as YYREEE (reference sequence). The CDR3 is 16 amino acids. V shed 0 bases and J 6 bases; nucleotides not matched to a gene: 10. CDR3 residues: CASSLGGAGGSDTQYF. In DNA form, the CDR3 reads TGTGCCAGCAGCTTGGGAGGAGCAGGGGGTTCGGATACGCAGTATTTT.

This clonotype has a handful of counts. V gene TRBV29-1 combines with J gene TRBJ2-1; TRBD1 agrees at 12 bases. Germline-derived CDR1 and CDR2 are SQVTM and ANQGSEA. The CDR3 spans 13 residues. Losses at the gene ends were 6 bases for V and 9 bases for J; bases not matched to a gene: 6. The CDR3 sequence is CSVAGTGGGEQFF. The CDR3 DNA is TGCAGCGTCGCCGGGACAGGGGGCGGTGAGCAGTTCTTC.

This clonotype was observed a handful of times. The chain joins TRBV3-1 to TRBJ1-3, with 8 positions matching TRBD1. Germline lookup yields CDR1 LGHDT and CDR2 YNNKEL (reference sequence). V lost 0 bases to trimming and J lost 4 bases; unmatched junction nucleotides: 5. The CDR3 has 16 residues. The CDR3 region is CASSQDLGQGGNTIYF. DNA for the CDR3: TGTGCCAGCAGCCAAGATCTCGGACAGGGAGGAAACACCATATATTTT.

This sequence joins TRBV7-2 and TRBJ1-6, with D unresolved. This CDR3 has 17 residues. V was pared by 1 base and J by 7 bases, with 17 bases between. The germline V gene has CDR1 SGHTA and CDR2 FQGNSA. The chain's CDR3 is CASSLEGGLGTNSPLHF. The CDR3, as DNA: TGTGCCAGCAGCTTAGAAGGTGGCCTCGGAACGAATTCACCCCTCCACTTT.

A few counts support this clonotype. The J gene is TRBJ1-4, the V gene TRBV12-3 or TRBV12-4; perhaps TRBD1 as D (6 bases). Deletions cut 2 bases from V and 6 bases from J, with 10 bases between. The CDR3 extends over 14 amino acids. The CDR3 sequence: CASSLSGADEKLFF. In DNA form, the CDR3 reads TGTGCCAGCAGTTTATCAGGGGCGGATGAAAAACTGTTTTTT.

This chain connects TRBV10-3 to TRBJ1-5, with D possibly matching TRBD1 (6 bases). The CDR3 is 13 amino acids. V lost 10 bases to trimming and J lost 5 bases, with 15 bases between them. Per the germline V gene, CDR1 is ENHRY and CDR2 is SYGVKD. The CDR3 spells CATRGRGDQPQHF. The CDR3 DNA sequence: TGTGCCACCCGGGGGAGGGGGGATCAGCCCCAGCATTTT.

This clonotype has a handful of counts. The rearrangement links TRBV25-1 to TRBJ2-7; 7 bases align to TRBD2. This CDR3 has 13 residues. Losses at the gene ends were 4 bases for V and 3 bases for J; bases not matched to a gene: 3. The germline V gene encodes CDR1 MGHDK and CDR2 SYGVNS. The CDR3 sequence: CASSGGGGYEQYF. The DNA of the CDR3 is TGTGCCAGCAGTGGCGGGGGAGGCTACGAGCAGTACTTC.

This clonotype was seen many times. The chain carries TRBV7-6 and TRBJ2-2; D is uncertain. This CDR3 spans 13 amino acids. The germline gives CDR1 SGHVS, CDR2 FNYEAQ. V was cut by 6 bases and J by 7 bases, with 12 bases left in between. The CDR3 reads CASRSNVGGELFF. CDR3 coding DNA: TGTGCCAGCAGATCCAACGTTGGCGGGGAGCTGTTTTTT.

This clonotype occurred many times. The chain uses TRBV29-1 and TRBJ1-1; D gene uncertain. V dropped 4 bases and J dropped 6 bases, with 15 bases sitting between them. Germline lookup yields CDR1 SQVTM and CDR2 ANQGSEA. The CDR3 contains 13 residues. CDR3 residues: CSVVGFSGAEAFF. CDR3 coding DNA: TGCAGCGTTGTGGGCTTCTCGGGCGCTGAAGCTTTCTTT.

The chain carries TRBV5-1 and TRBJ2-1, with TRBD2 identical over 8 bases. The CDR3 runs to 15 residues. The junction had 3 bases not matched to a gene; V was cut back by 0 bases and J by 4 bases. Germline V lookup: CDR1 SGHRS, CDR2 YFSETQ. The CDR3 sequence is CASSLAQREYNEQFF. In DNA, the CDR3 is TGCGCCAGCAGCTTGGCCCAGCGGGAGTACAATGAGCAGTTCTTC.

In its sample, this clonotype was seen a few times. The V call is TRBV12-3 or TRBV12-4, the J call TRBJ2-3, with TRBD1 as a possible D gene (5 bases). Trimming took 3 bases from V and 2 from J, leaving 12 bases between them. CDR3 length: 15 residues. The CDR3, as DNA: TGTGCCAGCAGTTTTATGGGGCGGTTCACAGATACGCAGTATTTT. This translates into CASSFMGRFTDTQYF.